Detailed here is one TCR beta chain. The antigen is undetermined. This sample stems from a study of shared clonotypes between healthy human individuals. Method: immunoSEQ multiplex PCR; TCRdb's copy keeps in-frame clones and lacks some. This table has 2 million to 3 million clones, over 85% appearing once. V was cut by 7 bases and J by 8 bases, with 11 bases left in between. This CDR3 has 12 residues. Germline values: CDR1 SNHLY, CDR2 FYNNEI. Overall study findings and caveats: Researchers sampled blood only, noting tissue repertoires likely differ.

Sequencing input: naive CD4+ T cells from PBMCs. This sample's subset: CD45RA+ positively selected. This TCR came from a man aged 18 to 30 in good health. Some clones in this sample may be carry-over from other donors' samples. The chain uses TRBV2 and TRBJ1-4; unclear D gene. CDR3 region: CASTEDHEKLFF. The CDR3, as DNA: TGTGCCAGCACCGAGGACCACGAAAAACTGTTTTTT. The variable domain in full, completed from reference TRBV2 and TRBJ1-4, reads EPEVTQTPSHQVTQMGQEVILRCVPISNHLYFYWYRQILGQKVEFLVSFYNNEISEKSEIFDDQFSVERPDGSNFTLKIRSTKLEDSAMYFCASTEDHEKLFFGSGTQLSVL.